This T cell receptor beta chain was sequenced during a study of blood T cells in healthy people across ages. Study-level results: Older age coincided with a roughly linear decline in TCR beta diversity per million T cells.

Of note for this clonotype: Its antigen is unidentified.

The CDR3 is made up of 13 amino acids. The germline CDR1 and CDR2 sequences are MDHEN and SYDVKM. Together with a sample-barcoded 5' primer, a J-beta primer mix was included in a second PCR lasting 7 to 11 cycles. Each cDNA molecule carried a tag from a template-switch adaptor that contained 12 random nucleotides. Every sample gave at least 2.5 million paired-end reads containing CDR3. TCRdb ran MiXCR on the 5' RACE reads and lists one entry per CDR3 protein. Among around 1,000,000 distinct CDR3 sequences listed, 25% were seen once. This same sample was also part of a study on T cells of mothers and their children. That work adds: In each mother, TCR beta CDR3 reads exceeded 8.5 million; in each child, they numbered some 2.8 million.

The source material was blood. This sequence originates from a girl aged 2-10 years in good health. The chain links TRBV28 to TRBJ2-5; D remains unclear. The J call is in doubt because the DNA end fits TRBJ2-7 better. This chain's CDR3 is CASRRTEAYEQYF. CDR3 nucleotides: TGTGCCAGCAGGAGGACGGAAGCCTACGAGCAGTACTTC.